This note documents a single T cell receptor beta chain sequence. Its antigen is unknown. The sample is drawn from a study of brain T cells in children with intractable seizures. The study, taken as a whole, reports: HCMV serostatus was not known, and viral specificity came from CDR3 similarity only. Pre-surgery blood may have been undersampled, hiding some clones.

As to time point: blood from clinic visit 5 months post-surgery; TSC patient then seizure free. Only cases whose brain tissue showed the highest T cell transcript signatures were sequenced. Per germline, CDR1 LNHDA and CDR2 SQIVND (reference sequence). CDR3 size: 13 residues. Trimming stripped 8 bases from V and 2 bases from J, with 10 bases between. Assay: immunoSEQ multiplex PCR; the TCRdb copy retains only in-frame clones and omits some. The profile shows about 320,000 clones, about 93% of them singletons. V usage is TRBV19 and J usage is TRBJ2-1; a weak D match, TRBD2 (5 bases). This sequence originates from a boy in the first two years of life with tuberous sclerosis and intractable seizures. Source: peripheral blood, taken about 5 months after surgery. The DNA of the CDR3 is TGTGCCAGTTCGGACTTGCCCTACAATGAGCAGTTCTTC. Protein sequence: CASSDLPYNEQFF.